This TCR beta chain was recorded in a study of T cells in Graves' hyperthyroidism and ophthalmopathy. This clonotype was found a few times. RNA transcripts served as the template for amplifying TCR beta CDR3 regions. When the TCR CDR3 underwent first-round RT-PCR, the HTBI primer set was used. TCRdb reprocessed the multiplex PCR reads with MiXCR, giving one entry per CDR3 protein. The sample includes 500,000 to 750,000 distinct CDR3 sequences, 46% of them seen just once. The CDR3 spans 14 residues. V was pared by 6 bases and J by 1 base, with 4 bases of the junction left unmatched. Germline CDR1 reads MNHNS; CDR2 reads SASEGT.

Sequenced input: peripheral blood or thyroid tissue (not recorded which). The chain uses TRBV6-1 and TRBJ2-7, with TRBD1 identical over 9 bases. The receptor was derived from a woman in her late teens or twenties with Graves' hyperthyroidism. The CDR3 DNA reads as TGTGCCAGCAGGAAGGGGACAGGGTCCTACGAGCAGTACTTC. Protein sequence: CASRKGTGSYEQYF.